This paragraph covers one TCR beta chain sequence. Profiles of TCR beta VDJ and CDR3 were generated from a genomic DNA template. Each CDR3 protein is one row after TCRdb ran MiXCR on the reads. The table records 350,000 to 450,000 distinct CDR3 sequences, about 70% of them present only once. This sample was included in a study of CD8+CD57+ T cells in acquired aplastic anemia. Background on the study: Read counts for CD4+ cells (from healthy donors) averaged around 11 million.

Material for sequencing was sorted CD4+, CD8+, or CD8+CD57+ T cells (not recorded which) from PBMCs. The receptor's source is a human donor in good health, serving as a control.

CDR3 loop: CASSLGGGTAYEQYF. The CDR3 nucleotides are TGTGCCAGCAGTTTAGGCGGGGGGACAGCCTACGAGCAGTACTTC. The gene calls are TRBV12-5 and TRBJ2-7; a possible D gene is TRBD2 (8 bases). Germline CDR1 LGHNT, CDR2 FRNRAP. The CDR3 is 15 amino acids.